This T cell receptor (beta chain) comes out of a study of blood T cell repertoires in COVID-19. On the study more broadly: From the United States, Italy and Spain came samples of acute and convalescent COVID-19. T cells, B-cell-depleted T cells, or PBMCs provided the cDNA or gDNA that served as material.

The assay was immunoSEQ multiplex PCR, and TCRdb's table has in-frame clones only and misses some. The sample holds 250,000 to 350,000 clones, around 85% seen once. Recovered participants had two consecutive negative NP/OP PCR tests, healthcare professional clearance, or symptom resolution. Sequenced material: PBMCs or T cells enriched from blood (not recorded which). The sequence came from a woman in her twenties or thirties who had recovered from COVID-19.

The CDR3 sequence is CASSEPTNQPQHF. The CDR3 region has the DNA TGTGCCAGCAGTGAACCTACCAATCAGCCCCAGCATTTT. The chain joins TRBV6-1 to TRBJ1-5; D uncertain. Trimming left V 2 bases short and J 3 bases short, with 5 bases between. There are 13 residues in the CDR3. Germline V CDR1 and CDR2: MNHNS, SASEGT.